This T cell receptor beta chain was recorded in a study of identical twins. With no exceptions, donors were healthy Caucasians. As regards this clonotype: Its antigen is unidentified.

One entry per CDR3 protein, called by TCRdb with MiXCR from the 5' RACE reads. The data hold 650,000 to 800,000 distinct CDR3 sequences, with 8.6% observed a single time. Findings and caveats of the study: Models, which agreed with sharing between unrelated individuals, nonetheless underestimated the out-of-frame TCR alpha sharing seen in monozygotic twins. While abundant cord blood beta clonotypes carried fewer insertions, memory repertoires showed no such pattern.

CDR3 length: 15 residues. V lost 5 bases, J lost 4 bases, and 17 bases lay in between. Germline assignment: CDR1 MNHEY and CDR2 SMNVEV (reference sequence). The sample was also linked to a second study, of yellow fever vaccine responses in identical twins.

The sequence was collected from a woman aged 18-29 years in good health. The gene calls are TRBV27 and TRBJ1-2, with a possible D match to TRBD1 (5 bases). The sample taken for sequencing was PBMCs. The CDR3 spells CASSEGRTPAYGYTF. DNA for the CDR3: TGTGCCAGCAGTGAGGGAAGGACACCGGCCTATGGCTACACCTTC.